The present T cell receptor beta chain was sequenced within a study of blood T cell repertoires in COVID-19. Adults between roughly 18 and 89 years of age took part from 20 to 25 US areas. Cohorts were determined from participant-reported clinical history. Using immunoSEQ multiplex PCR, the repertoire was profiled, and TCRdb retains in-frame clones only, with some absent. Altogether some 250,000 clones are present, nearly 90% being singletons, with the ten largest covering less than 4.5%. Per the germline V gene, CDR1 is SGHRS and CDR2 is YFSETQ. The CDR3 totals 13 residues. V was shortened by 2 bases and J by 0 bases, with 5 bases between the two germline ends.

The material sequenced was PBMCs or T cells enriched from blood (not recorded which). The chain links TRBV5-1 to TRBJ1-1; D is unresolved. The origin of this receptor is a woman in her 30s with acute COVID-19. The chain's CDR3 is CASSLQMNTEAFF. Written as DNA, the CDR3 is TGCGCCAGCAGCTTACAGATGAACACTGAAGCTTTCTTT.